This T cell receptor (beta chain) was sequenced for a study of blood T cell repertoires in COVID-19. As for the study in general: Collection of acute and convalescent COVID-19 samples took place in the United States, Italy and Spain.

This CDR3 spans 13 amino acids. Germline trimming cut 6 bases from V and 5 bases from J; bases unmatched to any gene: 2. Per germline, CDR1 LGHNT and CDR2 FRNRAP. Sequenced by immunoSEQ multiplex PCR; TCRdb stores in-frame clones only, minus some. The table lists around 130,000 clones, around 85% of them singletons. The chain recombines TRBV12-5 with TRBJ2-1; TRBD2 matches at 9 bases. This sequence was found in a woman of 80 years or more with acute or convalescent COVID-19. Sequencing was carried out using peripheral blood. The CDR3 DNA follows: TGTGCTAGTGGAGCTAGCGGGAACAATGAGCAGTTCTTC. It encodes CASGASGNNEQFF.